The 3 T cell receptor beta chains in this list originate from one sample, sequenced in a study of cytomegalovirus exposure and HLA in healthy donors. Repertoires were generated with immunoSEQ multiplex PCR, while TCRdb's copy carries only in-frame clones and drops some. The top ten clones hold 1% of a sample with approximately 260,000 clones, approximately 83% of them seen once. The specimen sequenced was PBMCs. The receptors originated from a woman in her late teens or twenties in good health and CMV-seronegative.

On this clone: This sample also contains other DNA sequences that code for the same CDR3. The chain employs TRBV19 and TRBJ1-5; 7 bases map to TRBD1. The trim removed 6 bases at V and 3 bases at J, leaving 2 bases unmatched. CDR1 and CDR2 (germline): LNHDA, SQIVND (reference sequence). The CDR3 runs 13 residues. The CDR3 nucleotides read TGTGCCAGTAGGGGACAGTACAATCAGCCCCAGCATTTT. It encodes CASRGQYNQPQHF.

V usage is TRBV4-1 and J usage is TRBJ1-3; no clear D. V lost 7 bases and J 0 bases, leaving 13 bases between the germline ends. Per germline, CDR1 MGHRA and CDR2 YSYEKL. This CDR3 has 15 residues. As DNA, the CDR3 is TGCGCCAGCAATACTGGGGAGATCTCTGGAAACACCATATATTTT. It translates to CASNTGEISGNTIYF.

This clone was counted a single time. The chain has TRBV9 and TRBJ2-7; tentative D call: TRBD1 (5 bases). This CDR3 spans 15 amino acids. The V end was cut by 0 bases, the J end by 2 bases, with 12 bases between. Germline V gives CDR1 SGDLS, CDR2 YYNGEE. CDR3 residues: CASSVATGATYEQYF. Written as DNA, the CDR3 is TGTGCCAGCAGCGTAGCTACTGGGGCCACCTACGAGCAGTACTTC.